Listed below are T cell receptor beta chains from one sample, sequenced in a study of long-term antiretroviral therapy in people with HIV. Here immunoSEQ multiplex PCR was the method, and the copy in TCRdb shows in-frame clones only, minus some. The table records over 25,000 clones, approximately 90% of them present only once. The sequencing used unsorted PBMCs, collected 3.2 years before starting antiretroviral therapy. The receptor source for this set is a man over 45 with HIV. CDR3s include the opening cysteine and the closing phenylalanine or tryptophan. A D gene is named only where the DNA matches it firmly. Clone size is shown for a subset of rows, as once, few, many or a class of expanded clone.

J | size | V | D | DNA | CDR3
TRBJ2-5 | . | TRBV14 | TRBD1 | TGTGCCAGCAGCCAAGATCTAGGGGGACAGGGGGAAGAGACCCAGTACTTC | CASSQDLGGQGEETQYF
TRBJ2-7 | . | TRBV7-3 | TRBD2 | TGTGCCAGCTCCCCGGGGGGGACCTACGAGCAGTACTTC | CASSPGGTYEQYF
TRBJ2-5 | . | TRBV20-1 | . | TGCAGTGGAGGATTCCAAGAGACCCAGTACTTC | CSGGFQETQYF
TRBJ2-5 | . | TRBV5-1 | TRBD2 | TGCGCCAGCTGCGGGGGGACTAGCGGGGGGGCCGAAGAGACCCAGTACTTC | CASCGGTSGGAEETQYF
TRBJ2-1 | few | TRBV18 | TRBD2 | TGTGCCAGCTCACCAGGGACTAGCGGGACCATTCAATTCTCCTACAATGAGCAGTTCTTC | CASSPGTSGTIQFSYNEQFF
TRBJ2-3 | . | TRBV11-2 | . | TGTGCCAGCAGCTTACTTATATCACGTCACACAGATACGCAGTATTTT | CASSLLISRHTDTQYF
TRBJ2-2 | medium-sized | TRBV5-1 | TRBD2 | TGCGCCAGCAGCCCGCGGGGGGGGGCGCGTACCGGGGAGCTGTTTTTT | CASSPRGGARTGELFF
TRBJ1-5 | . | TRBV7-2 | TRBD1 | TGTGCCAGCAGCTTAGTAGGGGGCCAGCCCCAGCATTTT | CASSLVGGQPQHF
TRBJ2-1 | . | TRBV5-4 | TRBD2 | TGTGCCAGCAGCCCCGGGACTAGTCCCTACAATGAGCAGTTCTTC | CASSPGTSPYNEQFF
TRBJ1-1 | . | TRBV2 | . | TGTGCCAGCACACTTGGGGGGGCCCCTGAAGCTTTCTTT | CASTLGGAPEAFF
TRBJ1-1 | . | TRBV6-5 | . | TGTGCCAGCAGTTACTCCCCACAGGGAAGCACTGAAGCTTTCTTT | CASSYSPQGSTEAFF
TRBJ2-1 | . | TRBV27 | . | TGTGCCAGCACCTTCGTAGCCGGGGCGGGGAATGAGCAGTTCTTC | CASTFVAGAGNEQFF
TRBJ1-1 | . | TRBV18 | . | TGTGCCAGCTCACTCCTTGGACTGAACACTGAAGCTTTCTTT | CASSLLGLNTEAFF
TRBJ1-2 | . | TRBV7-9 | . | TGTGCCAGCAGCTTAGATCGGGGGGCGCCGGGCTACACCTTC | CASSLDRGAPGYTF
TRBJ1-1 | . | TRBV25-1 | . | TGTGCCAGCAGTGCCGTTAACCCAGGGGAAGCTTTCTTT | CASSAVNPGEAFF
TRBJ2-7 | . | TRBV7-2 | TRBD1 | TGTGCCAGCAGCCCCGAGGGGGGACAGGCCCACGAGCAGTACTTC | CASSPEGGQAHEQYF
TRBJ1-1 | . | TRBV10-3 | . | TGTGCCATCAGTGAGTCAGGCAGAGGGTCGGCTTTCTTT | CAISESGRGSAFF
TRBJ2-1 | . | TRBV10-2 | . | TGCGCCACACGCAGGGGAGTGGAGAATGAGCAGTTCTTC | CATRRGVENEQFF
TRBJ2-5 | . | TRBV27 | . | TGTGCCAGCAGTTTATCTAACGCGGGACAGATATACCAAGAGACCCAGTACTTC | CASSLSNAGQIYQETQYF
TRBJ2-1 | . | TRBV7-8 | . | TGTGCCAGCACCCTTAGCGGATCCTACAATGAGCAGTTCTTC | CASTLSGSYNEQFF
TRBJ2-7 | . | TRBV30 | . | TGTGCCTGGAGTGTTTACGGACAGAGCGAGCAGTACTTC | CAWSVYGQSEQYF
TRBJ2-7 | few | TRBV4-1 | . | TGCGCCAGCAGCCAAGAATTAGGGGAGAGGGAGCAGTACTTC | CASSQELGEREQYF
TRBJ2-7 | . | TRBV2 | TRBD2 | TGTGCCAGCAGTGACGCCGCGGGGGGGCCATACGAGCAGTACTTC | CASSDAAGGPYEQYF
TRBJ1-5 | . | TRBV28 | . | TGTGCCAGCACCGTGTCGGGGGCAGGTCAGCCCCAGCATTTT | CASTVSGAGQPQHF
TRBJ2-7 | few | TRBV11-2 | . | TGTGCCAGCAGCTTCTCAGGGCTCAGCTGGCGGGAGCAGTACTTC | CASSFSGLSWREQYF
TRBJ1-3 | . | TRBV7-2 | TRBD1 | TGTGCCAGCAGCTACGGACAGGGGAAGCTCGGCGCTGGAAACACCATATATTTT | CASSYGQGKLGAGNTIYF
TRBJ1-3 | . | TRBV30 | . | TGTGCCTGGACCCCCGGAAACACCATATATTTT | CAWTPGNTIYF
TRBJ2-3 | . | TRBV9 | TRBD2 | TGTGCCAGCAGCGTAGTGATGCTAGCGGGCACAGATACGCAGTATTTT | CASSVVMLAGTDTQYF
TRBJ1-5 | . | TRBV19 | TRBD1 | TGTGCCAGTAGGGACAGGGGGCGCGAGGGCAATCAGCCCCAGCATTTT | CASRDRGREGNQPQHF
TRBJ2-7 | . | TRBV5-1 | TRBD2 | TGCGCCAGCAGCTTGGGTGGACTAGCGGTATACGAGCAGTACTTC | CASSLGGLAVYEQYF
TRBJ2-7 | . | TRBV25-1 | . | TGTGCCAGCAGTGACGCTAGCGACTACGAGCAGTACTTC | CASSDASDYEQYF
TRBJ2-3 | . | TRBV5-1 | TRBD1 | TGCGCCAGCAGCGTGGGACAGGGGGTCACAGATACGCAGTATTTT | CASSVGQGVTDTQYF
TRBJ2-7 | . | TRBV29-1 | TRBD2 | TGCAGCGTACGCGGGAGGAACTACTACGAGCAGTACTTC | CSVRGRNYYEQYF
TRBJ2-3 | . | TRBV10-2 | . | TGCGCCAGCCGGAGGGGGGGTTACCTCACAGATACGCAGTATTTT | CASRRGGYLTDTQYF
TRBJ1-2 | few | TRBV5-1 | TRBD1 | TGCGCCAGCAGCAGGGACAGGGGTGGCTACACCTTC | CASSRDRGGYTF
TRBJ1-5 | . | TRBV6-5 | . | TGTGCCAGCAGTTACGCGGGAGTAAATCAGCCCCAGCATTTT | CASSYAGVNQPQHF
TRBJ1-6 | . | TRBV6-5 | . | TGTGCCAGCAGTACCCGACAGGAGGAGTCACCCCTCCACTTT | CASSTRQEESPLHF
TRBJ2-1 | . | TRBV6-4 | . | TGTGCCAGCAGTGCTAGGGCGGGGCGGGACAATGAGCAGTTCTTC | CASSARAGRDNEQFF
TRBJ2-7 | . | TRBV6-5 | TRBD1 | TGTGCCAGCAGTGCTGGACAGGACTCCTACGAGCAGTACTTC | CASSAGQDSYEQYF
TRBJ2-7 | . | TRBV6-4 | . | TGTGCCAGCCGTCCGGGCGCTGGACCCTACGAGCAGTACTTC | CASRPGAGPYEQYF
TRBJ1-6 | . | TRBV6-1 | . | TGTGCCAGCAGTGAACGGCAGGGTTCACCCCTCCACTTT | CASSERQGSPLHF
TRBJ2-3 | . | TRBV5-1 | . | TGCGCCAGCAGCTCTAGGTCTAGCACAGATACGCAGTATTTT | CASSSRSSTDTQYF
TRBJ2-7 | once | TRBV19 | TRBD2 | TGTGCCAGTAGTATAGATAGCGGGAGGGACGAGCAGTACTTC | CASSIDSGRDEQYF
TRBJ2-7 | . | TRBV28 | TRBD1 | TGTGCCAGCAGTTCCCCGACAGGGACCTACGAGCAGTACTTC | CASSSPTGTYEQYF
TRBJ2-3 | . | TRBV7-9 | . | TGTGCCCACGGACCGGGACCTGGGAAGGGGTACATCACAGATACGCAGTATTTT | CAHGPGPGKGYITDTQYF
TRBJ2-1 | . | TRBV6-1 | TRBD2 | TGTGCCAGCAGTGAAGCAGCGGGGAGATACAATGAGCAGTTCTTC | CASSEAAGRYNEQFF
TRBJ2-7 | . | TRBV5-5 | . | TGTGCCAGCAGCTTGGCTCCAGGGTGGGACTACGAGCAGTACTTC | CASSLAPGWDYEQYF
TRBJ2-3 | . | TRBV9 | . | TGTGCCAGCAGCGTGGGGGGAATAGATACGCAGTATTTT | CASSVGGIDTQYF
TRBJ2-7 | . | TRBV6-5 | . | TGTGCCAGCAGGAGCTCCTACGAGCAGTACTTC | CASRSSYEQYF
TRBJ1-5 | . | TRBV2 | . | TGTGCCAGCAGTCCGGGCCAAAGCAATCAGCCCCAGCATTTT | CASSPGQSNQPQHF
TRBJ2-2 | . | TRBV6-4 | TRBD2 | TGTGCCAGCAGTGACTCCCCTTGGATAGTAGCGGGAGAATCCAACACCGGGGAGCTGTTTTTT | CASSDSPWIVAGESNTGELFF
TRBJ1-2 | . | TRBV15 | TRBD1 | TGTGCCACCAGCAGAGACTTTGACAGGGTTGGCTATGGCTACACCTTC | CATSRDFDRVGYGYTF
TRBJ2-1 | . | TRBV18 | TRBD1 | TGTGCCAGCTCACAAAGACAGGGTGAGCAGTTCTTC | CASSQRQGEQFF